This T cell receptor beta chain was profiled in a study of shared clonotypes between healthy human individuals. V lost 7 bases, J lost 3 bases, and 11 bases stayed unmatched. Germline values: CDR1 SGHAT, CDR2 FQNNGV. This CDR3 is 17 amino acids long. The data were produced by immunoSEQ multiplex PCR, yet TCRdb's version contains in-frame clones alone and is incomplete. This table holds around 1.5 million clones, 95% to 99% found once. The V call is TRBV11-2, the J call TRBJ2-5; 13 positions agree with TRBD2. This clonotype was sampled from a man aged 30-40 years in good health. Sequencing was carried out using naive CD4+ T cells sorted from blood. The subset was: CD45RA+ positively selected. The CDR3 sequence is CASTLLLAGGPKETQYF. The CDR3 DNA sequence: TGTGCCAGCACCCTATTACTAGCGGGAGGGCCAAAAGAGACCCAGTACTTC.